These 24 T cell receptor beta chains came from one sample sequenced in a study of T cell clonality in common variable immunodeficiency (dated by TCRdb to about 2015). The protocol used for the library was the immunoSEQ multiplex PCR assay. Here the immuneACCESS table is served through TCRdb, limited to in-frame sequences with V and J called. Missing clones are a known gap in these copies; in checked studies unresolved V genes cover under half, and the rest lacks a known reason. The table shows roughly 57,000 clones here, with no singletons. The ten largest make up roughly 0.84% of the sample. The specimen was peripheral blood mononuclear cells. These receptors originate from a person aged 18-70 years in good health.

This clone was observed at least ten times. The CDR3 goes on 3 residues after the read ends, and that part is filled in from the germline J gene. V gene TRBV7-2 combines with J gene TRBJ1-4; D is uncertain. The V and J ends lost 1 base and 3 bases respectively, with 6 bases between them. CDR1 and CDR2 from the germline V gene are SGHTA and FQGNSA. This CDR3 has 14 residues. The CDR3: CASSLEASNEKLFF. The covered CDR3 bases are TGTGCCAGCAGCTTAGAGGCTTCTAATGAAAAA.

There are many counts of this clone. The read falls 3 residues short of the CDR3 end, and the missing part is taken from the germline J gene. The chain combines TRBV5-1 with TRBJ2-2, with no clear D. The CDR3 is 16 residues long. The germline gives CDR1 SGHRS, CDR2 YFSETQ. V was shortened by 0 bases and J by 2 bases, with 11 bases between the two germline ends. CDR3 bases read: TGCGCCAGCAGCTTGGTAAATCAGAGAAACACCGGGGAG. It codes for CASSLVNQRNTGE. The CDR3 as a whole reads CASSLVNQRNTGELFF.

This clone was recorded at least ten times. Coverage ceases 3 residues before the CDR3 finishes, and the germline J gene fills in the end. The chain employs TRBV5-4 and TRBJ1-1; 10 bases are a match to TRBD1. Looked up from germline, CDR1 is SGHNT and CDR2 is YYREEE (reference sequence). Trimming cost V 0 bases and J 0 bases; bases outside gene matches: 2. CDR3 length equals 16 residues. The CDR3 here is CASSLGQGAVNTEAFF. Incomplete CDR3 DNA: TGTGCCAGCAGCTTGGGACAGGGGGCGGTGAACACTGAA. Using reference TRBV5-4 and TRBJ1-1 for the parts outside the CDR3, the full variable domain is ETGVTQSPTHLIKTRGQQVTLRCSSQSGHNTVSWYQQALGQGPQFIFQYYREEENGRGNFPPRFSGLQFPNYSSELNVNALELDDSALYLCASSLGQGAVNTEAFFGQGTRLTVV.

This clone was seen repeatedly, ten times or more. From the germline J gene comes the end of the CDR3, since the read stops 3 residues before it. V is TRBV5-1 and J is TRBJ2-5; D possibly corresponds to TRBD1 (5 bases). Germline loops: CDR1 SGHRS, CDR2 YFSETQ. This CDR3 spans 15 amino acids. Trimming left V 2 bases short and J 2 bases short, with 13 bases between. CDR3 loop: CASSLQPGPQETQYF. The CDR3 DNA, read in part, is TGCGCCAGCAGCTTACAACCAGGGCCTCAAGAGACC.

This clone was observed a handful of times. The read falls 3 residues short of the CDR3 end, and the missing part is taken from the germline J gene. This rearrangement joins TRBV11-2 to TRBJ1-1, with a weak D call TRBD1 (5 bases). Germline V gene sequence: CDR1 SGHAT, CDR2 FQNNGV. The length of the CDR3 is 14 residues. Trimming left V 4 bases short and J 4 bases short, with 13 bases between. This chain's CDR3 is CASSSPKGRTEAFF. The covered CDR3 bases are TGTGCCAGCAGCTCACCCAAGGGGCGCACTGAA.

The sample holds many counts of this clone. The read ends 3 residues early relative to the CDR3; the germline J gene fills the gap. The chain recombines TRBV20-1 with TRBJ2-3, with no clear D. V was clipped by 0 bases and J by 2 bases, with 18 bases between them. Germline V lookup: CDR1 DFQATT, CDR2 SNEGSKA (reference sequence). This CDR3 has 17 amino acids. The sequenced part of the CDR3 DNA is TGCAGTGCTAGAGATTGGTCCCTAAGCGTCCTCACAGATACG. This sequence encodes CSARDWSLSVLTDT. The entire CDR3 is CSARDWSLSVLTDTQYF.

Many counts were recorded for this clone. The CDR3 goes on 3 residues after the read ends, and that part is filled in from the germline J gene. The chain has TRBV5-1 and TRBJ2-1, with 8 nucleotides matching TRBD1. Germline CDR1 and CDR2: SGHRS and YFSETQ. The V and J ends lost 4 bases and 7 bases, in that order; junction bases with no gene match: 13. This CDR3 is 16 amino acids long. The covered CDR3 bases are TGCGCCAGCAGCACCCCACAGGGGGGAGTGAGAAATGAG. Its protein product is CASSTPQGGVRNE. The entire CDR3 reads CASSTPQGGVRNEQFF. Full variable domain (rest looked up from reference TRBV5-1 and TRBJ2-1): KAGVTQTPRYLIKTRGQQVTLSCSPISGHRSVSWYQQTPGQGLQFLFEYFSETQRNKGNFPGRFSGRQFSNSRSEMNVSTLELGDSALYLCASSTPQGGVRNEQFFGPGTRLTVL.

This clone was detected many times. The read terminates 3 residues before the CDR3 end, so the remaining end is supplied by the germline J gene. The chain carries TRBV6-2 or TRBV6-3 and TRBJ1-1; 8 bases agree with TRBD1. The germline V gene has CDR1 MNHEY and CDR2 SVGEGT. J gave up 1 base and V 4 bases, and 8 bases lay outside the gene matches. CDR3 size: 16 residues. The CDR3 protein is CASSFGQGGRNTEAFF. The part of the CDR3 DNA that was read is TGTGCCAGCAGTTTCGGACAGGGCGGAAGGAACACTGAA.

This clone occurred many times. The CDR3 end falls 3 residues outside the read, so it is completed with the germline J gene. The V call is TRBV20-1, the J call TRBJ2-1; TRBD2 agrees at 7 bases. Looked up from germline, CDR1 is DFQATT and CDR2 is SNEGSKA (reference sequence). The J segment lost 4 bases and the V segment lost 0 bases, leaving 9 bases of the junction unmatched. The CDR3 is 16 amino acids. The DNA read from the CDR3 is TGCAGTGCTAGAGATAGCGGAGCGGGATTGTACAATGAG. Amino acids: CSARDSGAGLYNE. The full CDR3 reads CSARDSGAGLYNEQFF.

This clone showed up many times. The read ends 3 residues early relative to the CDR3; the germline J gene fills the gap. This chain joins TRBV5-6 and TRBJ2-1; the D is unclear. V lost 5 bases, J lost 5 bases, and 8 bases lay in between. The CDR3 is 12 amino acids. Germline V gene sequence: CDR1 SGHDT, CDR2 YYEEEE. The CDR3 protein is CASRSRDNEQFF. Partial CDR3 DNA: TGTGCCAGCAGATCCCGGGACAATGAG.

Ten or more counts support this clone. The read stops 3 residues short of the end of the CDR3; the missing end is completed from the germline J gene. The J gene is TRBJ1-5, the V gene TRBV18; D unresolved. V was clipped by 2 bases and J by 1 base, with 9 bases between them. The germline V gene encodes CDR1 KGHSH and CDR2 LQKENI. CDR3 size: 15 residues. The CDR3 here is CASSPKGTSNQPQHF. CDR3 bases read: TGTGCCAGCTCACCAAAGGGTACGAGCAATCAGCCC.

This clone was recorded many times. The read finishes 3 residues shy of the CDR3 end, and the germline J gene is used to complete it. The chain uses TRBV20-1 and TRBJ2-5, with 9 nucleotides matching TRBD1. CDR3 length: 13 residues. V was clipped by 7 bases and J by 3 bases; unmatched bases: 6. CDR1 and CDR2 from the germline V gene are DFQATT and SNEGSKA (reference sequence). The CDR3 protein is CSVLRQGEETQYF. The part of the CDR3 DNA that was read is TGCAGTGTTTTGCGACAGGGGGAAGAGACC.

To note about this clone: The read ends 3 residues early relative to the CDR3; the germline J gene fills the gap. V is TRBV18 and J is TRBJ2-4; the D gene is possibly TRBD1 (6 bases). The CDR3 contains 14 residues. CDR1 KGHSH and CDR2 LQKENI come from the germline V gene. CDR3 DNA (partial): TGTGCCAGCTCACCACCGTACAGGGTAGGAGGT. Translating gives CASSPPYRVGG. The full CDR3 reads CASSPPYRVGGQYF. Supplemented by reference TRBV18 and TRBJ2-4, the full variable domain reads NAGVMQNPRHLVRRRGQEARLRCSPMKGHSHVYWYRQLPEEGLKFMVYLQKENIIDESGMPKERFSAEFPKEGPSILRIQQVVRGDSAAYFCASSPPYRVGGQYFGAGTRLSVL.

The table lists this clone with many counts. The sample carries other DNA sequences with the same CDR3. The sequenced part of the CDR3 DNA is TGTGCCAGCAGCTTAGCACAGAGCACAGATACG. It specifies CASSLAQSTDT. The complete CDR3 sequence is CASSLAQSTDTQYF. The rearrangement uses TRBV7-2 and TRBJ2-3; D is unclear. The read finishes 3 residues shy of the CDR3 end, and the germline J gene is used to complete it. Germline V gene sequence: CDR1 SGHTA, CDR2 FQGNSA. This CDR3 has 14 amino acids. With 0 bases removed from V and 0 bases from J, the gap between germline ends came to 4 bases.

This clone was found many times. The read falls 3 residues short of the CDR3 end, and the missing part is taken from the germline J gene. J is TRBJ2-7 and V is TRBV20-1; 9 positions match TRBD2. V was pared by 3 bases and J by 2 bases, with 11 bases of the junction left unmatched. The CDR3 is 16 residues long. CDR1 and CDR2 from the germline V gene are DFQATT and SNEGSKA (reference sequence). The sequenced CDR3 bases are TGCAGTGCTAGGCCTCTAGGGGGCGGGAGGGCCTACGAG. Protein product: CSARPLGGGRAYE. The whole CDR3 reads CSARPLGGGRAYEQYF.

This clone was seen a few times. Read sequence stops 3 residues before the CDR3 end, and the germline J gene provides the missing end. This sequence joins TRBV2 and TRBJ1-1, with no clear D. Germline CDR1 reads SNHLY; CDR2 reads FYNNEI. The CDR3 has 13 amino acids. The CDR3: CASSPSRQETAFF. Partial CDR3 DNA: TGTGCCAGCAGTCCCTCGCGGCAAGAGACA.

This clone occurred many times. The DNA read from the CDR3 is TGCAGCGTTGAACGCGTGAGTAGCTCCTACAATGAG. Translated: CSVERVSSSYNE. The full CDR3 protein is CSVERVSSSYNEQFF. V is TRBV29-1 and J is TRBJ2-1; D gene unclear. The CDR3 end falls 3 residues outside the read, so it is completed with the germline J gene. Germline CDR1 reads SQVTM; CDR2 reads ANQGSEA. V lost 2 bases, J lost 0 bases, and 11 bases lay in between. The CDR3 covers 15 residues.

This clone was counted ten times or more. The read ends 3 residues shy of where the CDR3 ends; the end is completed using the germline J gene. J is TRBJ2-2 and V is TRBV13; the D gene is possibly TRBD1 (6 bases). CDR3 length: 16 residues. CDR1 PRHDT and CDR2 FYEKMQ come from the germline V gene (reference sequence). The CDR3 DNA, read in part, is TGTGCCAGCAGCTTGGGAACGAACCAGGGGAATGAAAAG. It encodes CASSLGTNQGNEK. The whole CDR3 protein reads CASSLGTNQGNEKLFF.

As regards this clone: Sequence at one end of the junction differs from germline and may be a read error. Read coverage stops 3 residues before the CDR3 terminus; the germline J gene supplies the remainder. V and J are TRBV7-9 and TRBJ2-5; D may match TRBD1 or TRBD2 (5 bases each). Germline CDR1 and CDR2: SEHNR and FQNEAQ (reference sequence). The CDR3 runs to 14 residues. CDR3 DNA (partial): TGTGCCGGCAGCTTAGCCAGGGAGATAGAGACC. This codes for CAGSLAREIET. The CDR3 as a whole reads CAGSLAREIETQYF.

About this clone: A read error may account for a junction end that differs from germline. The CDR3 sequence: CSSSLAAGYTF. The DNA read from the CDR3 is TGTTCCAGCAGCTTAGCGGCTGGC. V gene TRBV7-9 combines with J gene TRBJ1-2; D call uncertain. The DNA ends 3 residues before the CDR3 does, and the rest of the CDR3 is filled in from the germline J gene. Looked up from germline, CDR1 is SEHNR and CDR2 is FQNEAQ (reference sequence). The CDR3 runs to 11 residues.

In its sample, this clone was seen many times. The read stops 3 residues short of the end of the CDR3; the missing end is completed from the germline J gene. J is TRBJ2-1 and V is TRBV5-4; TRBD2 agrees at 14 bases. Germline trimming cut 4 bases from V and 5 bases from J; bases unmatched to any gene: 2. Germline CDR1 reads SGHNT; CDR2 reads YYREEE (reference sequence). This CDR3 contains 15 residues. The CDR3 is CASSLGLAGDNEQFF. CDR3 DNA (partial): TGTGCCAGCAGCCTGGGACTAGCGGGGGACAATGAG. Combining the CDR3 with reference TRBV5-4 and TRBJ2-1 gives the whole variable domain ETGVTQSPTHLIKTRGQQVTLRCSSQSGHNTVSWYQQALGQGPQFIFQYYREEENGRGNFPPRFSGLQFPNYSSELNVNALELDDSALYLCASSLGLAGDNEQFFGPGTRLTVL.

Many counts were recorded for this clone. The CDR3 extends 3 residues past the end of the read, so its final part is completed from the germline J gene. The V and J genes are TRBV6-4 and TRBJ2-5; 7 bases are shared with TRBD1. The CDR3 is 15 residues long. V gave up 6 bases and J gave up 2 bases; unmatched junction bases: 9. The V gene's germline CDR1 is MRHNA and CDR2 SNTAGT. The sequenced part of the CDR3 DNA is TGTGCCAGCAGCTTGGGACAGATGAATCAAGAGACC. It yields the protein CASSLGQMNQET. The CDR3 as a whole reads CASSLGQMNQETQYF.

This clone was found many times. The read falls 3 residues short of the CDR3 end, and the missing part is taken from the germline J gene. This chain connects TRBV5-1 to TRBJ1-2, with D possibly TRBD1 on 5 matching bases. The CDR3 has 14 amino acids. CDR1 SGHRS and CDR2 YFSETQ come from the germline V gene. Between the trimmed V and J ends, which lost 0 bases and 7 bases, there was a span of 13 bases. The CDR3 region is CASSLEGREAGYTF. Partial CDR3 DNA: TGCGCCAGCAGCTTGGAGGGCAGGGAGGCTGGC.

Details on this clone: The read comes to an end 3 residues before the CDR3 does, leaving the germline J gene to fill in the end. The chain has TRBV11-3 and TRBJ1-5; 11 positions agree with TRBD1. The V segment lost 4 bases and the J segment 9 bases; nucleotides outside the gene matches: 5. CDR3 length: 14 amino acids. Germline values: CDR1 SGHNT, CDR2 YENEEA. The CDR3 reads CASSYQGQGAPQHF. The covered CDR3 bases are TGTGCCAGCAGCTATCAAGGACAGGGGGCGCCC.